The T cell receptor (beta chain) under discussion was sequenced for a study of control samples from healthy donors and cancer patients. The CDR3 contains 14 residues. CDR1 is MDHEN, CDR2 SYDVKM, per germline. The V gene lost 5 bases and the J gene lost 5 bases, with 14 bases spanning the gap. The protocol was immunoSEQ multiplex PCR, while the TCRdb copy is restricted to in-frame clones and leaves out a portion. The repertoire has some 44,000 clones, 70% to 75% of them found once; the top ten carry about a sixth. The chain joins TRBV28 to TRBJ2-3, with D possibly TRBD1 on 6 matching bases. The sample taken for sequencing was formalin-fixed, paraffin-embedded tissue. The receptor comes from a male donor with melanoma. CDR3 amino acids: CASSIYTGRDTQYF. The CDR3 DNA is TGTGCCAGCAGTATCTACACAGGGCGAGATACGCAGTATTTT.